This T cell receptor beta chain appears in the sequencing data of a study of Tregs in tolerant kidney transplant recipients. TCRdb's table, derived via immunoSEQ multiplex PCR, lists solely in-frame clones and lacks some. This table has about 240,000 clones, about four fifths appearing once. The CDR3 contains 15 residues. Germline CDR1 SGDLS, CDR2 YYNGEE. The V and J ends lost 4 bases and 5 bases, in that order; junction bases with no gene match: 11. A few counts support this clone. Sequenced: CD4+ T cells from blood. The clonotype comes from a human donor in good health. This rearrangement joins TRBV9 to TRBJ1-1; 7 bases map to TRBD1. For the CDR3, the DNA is TGTGCCAGCAGCCCCTTTTCAGGGGGTTGGACTGAAGCTTTCTTT. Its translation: CASSPFSGGWTEAFF.